A selection of T cell receptor beta chains follows, all from one sample in a study of cytomegalovirus exposure and HLA in healthy donors. Libraries were prepared by immunoSEQ multiplex PCR; TCRdb keeps only in-frame clonotypes and omits some of them. The sample includes a few hundred thousand clones, 80% to 95% of them seen just once. The sample was PBMCs. These receptors came from a woman aged 18 to 35 in good health and CMV-seronegative. CDR3s include the opening cysteine and the closing phenylalanine or tryptophan. The D gene is left open where the match is weak. Expanded clones get a size class; other rows say once, few or many, or leave the size out.

j_gene	v_gene	d_gene	abundance	CDR3nt	CDR3aa
TRBJ1-1	TRBV10-3	TRBD1	.	TGTGCCACCGGGGCAGGGGGCACTGAAGCTTTCTTT	CATGAGGTEAFF
TRBJ2-7	TRBV10-1	TRBD2	once	TGCGCCAGTACGAGACCATGGGCTAGCGGCTACTACGAGCAGTACTTC	CASTRPWASGYYEQYF
TRBJ1-1	TRBV27	.	once	TGTGCCAGCAGTTGGGGGACTAGCACTGAAGCTTTCTTT	CASSWGTSTEAFF
TRBJ2-1	TRBV10-3	TRBD2	.	TGTGCCATCGGAGGGCAAGCGGGAGAGAAACAAGGCACCTACAATGAGCAGTTCTTC	CAIGGQAGEKQGTYNEQFF
TRBJ1-2	TRBV19	.	once	TGTGCCAGTACGCGGCAGGGGAGTGGCTACACCTTC	CASTRQGSGYTF
TRBJ2-3	TRBV6-5	TRBD2	.	TGTGCCAGCAGTTTATTGCCGACTAGCGGCGGGGATACGCAGTATTTT	CASSLLPTSGGDTQYF
TRBJ2-1	TRBV27	TRBD2	.	TGTGCCAGCAGCCGAGTGGCGGGAGGAGACAATGAGCAGTTCTTC	CASSRVAGGDNEQFF
TRBJ2-7	TRBV11-2	TRBD2	.	TGTGCCAGCAGCTTAAGACGGGTCGCGGGAGGGTTTAACGACGAGCAGTACTTC	CASSLRRVAGGFNDEQYF
TRBJ2-1	TRBV7-9	TRBD2	once	TGTGCCAGCAGCTCCGCTCACGGGACTACTTACAATGAGCAGTTCTTC	CASSSAHGTTYNEQFF
TRBJ2-1	TRBV18	TRBD1	.	TGTGCCAGCTCACCGGGGGCGGGACAGGGGCCCTACAATGAGCAGTTCTTC	CASSPGAGQGPYNEQFF
TRBJ2-7	TRBV6-1	.	.	TGTGCCAGCAGCCAACTAGCCATAAGCTCCTACGAGCAGTACTTC	CASSQLAISSYEQYF
TRBJ1-6	TRBV28	.	.	TGTGCCAGCAGTTCGACAACACGGGATAGCTCACCCCTCCACTTT	CASSSTTRDSSPLHF
TRBJ2-5	TRBV9	.	.	TGTGCCAGCAGCCCAGCTGGGGGGAGCGGGGAGACCCAGTACTTC	CASSPAGGSGETQYF
TRBJ2-2	TRBV10-1	.	.	TGCGCCAGCAGTGCTTCGGGGGACGGCGGGGAGCTGTTTTTT	CASSASGDGGELFF
TRBJ1-1	TRBV29-1	TRBD1	.	TGCAGCGCGGGGGACAGGGCGATTACTGAAGCTTTCTTT	CSAGDRAITEAFF
TRBJ2-7	TRBV28	TRBD2	once	TGTGCCAGCACCACCGGGAGGGGCGAATCTTCCTACGAGCAGTACTTC	CASTTGRGESSYEQYF
TRBJ2-1	TRBV5-1	TRBD1	.	TGCGCCAGCAGCTGGGGGACAGGGGGCCTAGTCAATGAGCAGTTCTTC	CASSWGTGGLVNEQFF
TRBJ2-1	TRBV7-2	TRBD2	.	TGTGCCAGCAGCGCAACTAGCGGGAGGGCCGAGAATGAGCAGTTCTTC	CASSATSGRAENEQFF
TRBJ2-5	TRBV30	.	.	TGTGCCTGGAGTTTCCGACAGGTAGAGACCCAGTACTTC	CAWSFRQVETQYF
TRBJ1-4	TRBV19	TRBD1	once	TGTGCCAGTAGTGCAAGGGGACAGGGTAAACTCAATGAAAAACTGTTTTTT	CASSARGQGKLNEKLFF
TRBJ2-7	TRBV7-9	TRBD2	.	TGTGCCAGCAGCCCGGGTCCGGGAGGCTACGAGCAGTACTTC	CASSPGPGGYEQYF
TRBJ2-7	TRBV12-1	.	.	TGTGCCAGCAGCCCGCTAGCGGGGGTTCCCTTC	CASSPLAGVPF
TRBJ2-7	TRBV7-6	TRBD2	.	TGTGCCAGCAGTTACGGACTAGCGGGATCGGGGCACGAGCAGTACTTC	CASSYGLAGSGHEQYF
TRBJ2-2	TRBV30	.	.	TGTGCCTGGAGTGTATCACGTAGAGGGACCGGGGAGCTGTTTTTT	CAWSVSRRGTGELFF
TRBJ2-3	TRBV6-1	TRBD2	.	TGTGCCAGCAGTGTGGGCGGGAGCCCAGATACGCAGTATTTT	CASSVGGSPDTQYF
TRBJ2-7	TRBV27	TRBD1	.	TGTGCCAGCAGGACGACAGGGACCGAGCAGTACTTC	CASRTTGTEQYF
TRBJ2-7	TRBV19	.	.	TGTGCCAGTAGTATTCAGGAGGGGTCTGGCTACGAGCAGTACTTC	CASSIQEGSGYEQYF
TRBJ1-2	TRBV19	TRBD1	.	TGTGCCAGTAGTGTCGGGACAGGGCTTGGCTACACCTTC	CASSVGTGLGYTF
TRBJ1-5	TRBV27	.	.	TGTGCCAGCAGTGCTTCTTTAAGGCAGGGGCCATATCAGCCCCAGCATTTT	CASSASLRQGPYQPQHF
TRBJ1-1	TRBV10-3	.	once	TGTGCCACCGTCGGGTTGAACACTGAAGCTTTCTTT	CATVGLNTEAFF
TRBJ1-5	TRBV19	TRBD1	.	TGTGCCAGTAGACCGGGACAGGCCGCCGCAGAGCCCCAGCATTTT	CASRPGQAAAEPQHF
TRBJ2-7	TRBV4-2	.	.	TGTGCCAGCAGCCAAGACTTGAGCTACGAGCAGTACTTC	CASSQDLSYEQYF
TRBJ1-5	TRBV2	.	.	TGTGCCAGCAGTGAACGCTCGGGGGATGAAGGCAATCAGCCCCAGCATTTT	CASSERSGDEGNQPQHF
TRBJ1-5	TRBV4-2	.	many	TGTGCCAGCAGCCAAGACAGGGCCCAGCCCCAGCATTTT	CASSQDRAQPQHF
TRBJ2-3	TRBV5-1	TRBD1	.	TGCGCCAGCAGACTAAGACAGGGGGCGGGAGATACGCAGTATTTT	CASRLRQGAGDTQYF
TRBJ2-3	TRBV5-1	.	.	TGCGCCAGCAGCTTGGATATTAGGGGCTCATTCACAGATACGCAGTATTTT	CASSLDIRGSFTDTQYF
TRBJ2-5	TRBV29-1	.	.	TGCAGCGTGGATAAGGCAGGGAAGGAGACCCAGTACTTC	CSVDKAGKETQYF
TRBJ2-7	TRBV9	TRBD2	.	TGTGCCAGCAGCACGCGAGCGGGGACCTACGAGCAGTACTTC	CASSTRAGTYEQYF
TRBJ2-5	TRBV2	.	.	TGTGCCAGCAAAGGACAGCTACAAGAGACCCAGTACTTC	CASKGQLQETQYF
TRBJ2-7	TRBV4-2	TRBD2	.	TGTGCCAGCAGCCAAGAGCGGGAGGGCCGCGAGCAGTACTTC	CASSQEREGREQYF
TRBJ1-2	TRBV11-2	.	once	TGTGCCAGCAGCGAGGGTGGCAGCTATGGCTACACCTTC	CASSEGGSYGYTF
TRBJ1-1	TRBV29-1	.	.	TGCAGCGTTGCCCCGAGACTACAGGGAGAGAACACTGAAGCTTTCTTT	CSVAPRLQGENTEAFF
TRBJ2-1	TRBV6-5	TRBD2	many	TGTGCCAGCAGTTACGTAGGTAGCGGGAGGGTATATGAGCAGTTCTTC	CASSYVGSGRVYEQFF
TRBJ2-7	TRBV4-1	.	once	TGCGCCAGCAGCCAAGATAAGTTTCTAGCATCCGAGCAGTACTTC	CASSQDKFLASEQYF
TRBJ1-2	TRBV19	.	.	TGTGCCAGTAGTATAAGTGGCGGCTATGGCTACACCTTC	CASSISGGYGYTF
TRBJ1-1	TRBV6-5	TRBD1	.	TGTGCCAGCAGTTATGGGACAGGGACTGAAGCTTTCTTT	CASSYGTGTEAFF
TRBJ2-2	TRBV11-3	.	once	TGTGCCAGCTCCCGCCGGGCCGGGGAGCTGTTTTTT	CASSRRAGELFF
TRBJ2-4	TRBV5-1	.	.	TGCGCCAGCAGCTTCCAGGGTCTGGGCAAAAACATTCAGTACTTC	CASSFQGLGKNIQYF
TRBJ2-7	TRBV7-9	TRBD1	.	TGTGCCAGCACCCCTTCGGACAGGGCTTACGAGCAGTACTTC	CASTPSDRAYEQYF
TRBJ2-3	TRBV5-4	TRBD2	.	TGTGCCAGCAGCTTTTTCCAGCGGGACGAAGATACGCAGTATTTT	CASSFFQRDEDTQYF
TRBJ2-7	TRBV7-9	TRBD2	.	TGTGCCAGCAGCCGCTCCCCTAGCGGGAGTTCCTCCTACGAGCAGTACTTC	CASSRSPSGSSSYEQYF
TRBJ2-5	TRBV5-1	TRBD2	.	TGCGCCAGCAGCTTGGCCCTAGCGGGAGTTTATGAGACCCAGTACTTC	CASSLALAGVYETQYF
TRBJ2-2	TRBV30	TRBD2	.	TGTGCCTGGAGTGTGGGACTAGCCGAGAACACCGGGGAGCTGTTTTTT	CAWSVGLAENTGELFF
TRBJ1-1	TRBV5-6	.	.	TGTGCCAGCAGTTACCAGGGGATGAACACTGAAGCTTTCTTT	CASSYQGMNTEAFF
TRBJ2-2	TRBV11-3	.	many	TGTGCCAGCAGCTTATCGTTCGGGAATTTGAACACCGGGGAGCTGTTTTTT	CASSLSFGNLNTGELFF
TRBJ1-2	TRBV28	TRBD1	.	TGTGCCAGCAGGACAGGGGGGGCACTTTATGGCTACACCTTC	CASRTGGALYGYTF